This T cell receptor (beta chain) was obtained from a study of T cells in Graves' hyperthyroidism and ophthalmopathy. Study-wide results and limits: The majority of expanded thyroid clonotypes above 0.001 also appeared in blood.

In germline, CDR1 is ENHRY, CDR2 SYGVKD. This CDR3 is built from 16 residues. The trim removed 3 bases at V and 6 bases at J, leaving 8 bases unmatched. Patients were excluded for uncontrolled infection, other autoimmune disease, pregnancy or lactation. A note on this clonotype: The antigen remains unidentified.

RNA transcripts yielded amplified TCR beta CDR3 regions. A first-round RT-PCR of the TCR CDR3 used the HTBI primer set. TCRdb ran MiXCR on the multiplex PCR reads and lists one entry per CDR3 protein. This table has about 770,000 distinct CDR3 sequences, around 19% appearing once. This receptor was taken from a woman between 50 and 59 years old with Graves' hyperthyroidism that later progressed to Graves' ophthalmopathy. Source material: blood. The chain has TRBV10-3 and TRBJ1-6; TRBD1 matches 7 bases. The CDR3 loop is CAISDPRQGGNSPLHF. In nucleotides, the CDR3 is TGTGCCATCAGTGATCCTCGACAGGGTGGTAATTCACCCCTCCACTTT.